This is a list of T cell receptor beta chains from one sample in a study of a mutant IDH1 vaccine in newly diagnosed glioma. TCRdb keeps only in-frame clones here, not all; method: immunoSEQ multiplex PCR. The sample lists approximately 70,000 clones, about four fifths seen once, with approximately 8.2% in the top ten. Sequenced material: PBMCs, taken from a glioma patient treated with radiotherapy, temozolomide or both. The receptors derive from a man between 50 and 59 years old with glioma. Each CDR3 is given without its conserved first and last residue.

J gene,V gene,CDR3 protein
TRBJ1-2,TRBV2,ASSLTSGTGIYGYT
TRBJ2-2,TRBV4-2,ASSQAGNTGELF
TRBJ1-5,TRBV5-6,ASRSRGTPNQPQH
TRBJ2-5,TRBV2,ASTSGETQY
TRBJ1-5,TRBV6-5,ASSSSDRGQPQH
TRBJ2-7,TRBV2,AGGSYEQY
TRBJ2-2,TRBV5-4,ASSFSSGDTGELF
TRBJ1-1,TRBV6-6,ASSLGTAGEAF
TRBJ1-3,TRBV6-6,ASSPRDLNGNTIY
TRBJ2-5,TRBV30,AWSQGQRYQETQY
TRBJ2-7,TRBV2,ASMEGTGNYEQY
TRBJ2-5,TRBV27,ASGTSPGPEATQY
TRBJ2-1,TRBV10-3,ANRGQPHNEQF
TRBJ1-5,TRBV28,ASNSGTGNQPQH
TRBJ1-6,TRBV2,ASIGDLTDSPLH
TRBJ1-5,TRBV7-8,ASSLGGRNQPQH
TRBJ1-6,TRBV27,ASSLRTGGFSYNSPLH
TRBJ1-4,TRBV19,ASKGGKEKLF
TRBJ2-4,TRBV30,ACTLAKNIQY
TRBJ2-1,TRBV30,AWTSGGAKF
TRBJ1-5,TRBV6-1,ASSEGILSNQPQH
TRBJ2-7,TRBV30,AWSVLGVSYEQY
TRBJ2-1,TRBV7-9,ASNIVRSEQF
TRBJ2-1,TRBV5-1,ASSLVGIVNEQF
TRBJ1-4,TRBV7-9,ASSSPGTLNEKLF
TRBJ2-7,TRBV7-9,ASSLGTPVYEQY
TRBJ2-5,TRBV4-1,ASSPTGGHRETQY
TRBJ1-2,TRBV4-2,ASSQDQTGPIHGYT
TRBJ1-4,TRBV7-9,ASSSLTGVGEKLF
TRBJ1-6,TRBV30,AWKTGANSPLH
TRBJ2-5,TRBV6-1,ASSRTSGVQETQY
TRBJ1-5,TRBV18,ASSPGGNRGPQH
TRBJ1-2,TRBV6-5,ASSYTATRYGYT
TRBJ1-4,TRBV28,ASSTLDRGDEKLF
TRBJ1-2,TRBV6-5,ASSSRGGYT
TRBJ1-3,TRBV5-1,ASCSGGSGNTIY
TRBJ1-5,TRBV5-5,ASSLTGGEQPQH
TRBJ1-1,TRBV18,ASSPMTGGESEAF
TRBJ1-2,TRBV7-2,ASSLTGGGYT
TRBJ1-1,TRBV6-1,ASSEVRQGAYTEAF
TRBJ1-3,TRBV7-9,ASSLLGSGNTIY
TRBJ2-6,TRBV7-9,ASSFTGAGANVLT
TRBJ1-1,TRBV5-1,ASRELQGARTEAF
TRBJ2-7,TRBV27,ASSSSSYEQY
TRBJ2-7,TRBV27,ASSLAGERAYEQY